This TCR beta chain was retrieved from a study of CD8+ T cells in alopecia areata. Overall study context: Those patients who were treated received oral tofacitinib, which was given at 5 to 10 mg twice daily for moderate-to-severe alopecia areata.

This clone showed up just a few times. The germline V and J ends were trimmed by 7 bases and 4 bases, with 12 bases remaining between them. The CDR3 loop spans 13 amino acids. Germline-derived CDR1 and CDR2 are SEHNR and FQNEAQ (reference sequence). It was from alopecia areata patients that lesional scalp punch biopsies and peripheral blood were collected. In each case, RNA was isolated and then reverse transcribed into cDNA as the sequencing template. The data were produced by immunoSEQ multiplex PCR, yet TCRdb's version contains in-frame clones alone and is incomplete. Among about 130,000 clones listed, roughly three fifths were seen once.

The V call is TRBV7-9, the J call TRBJ2-3, with D maybe TRBD1 (6 bases). This specimen was CD4+ T cells sorted from blood, taken at week 0. This receptor was identified in a human donor with alopecia areata. The CDR3 bases are TGTGCCAGCATCCGGGACACCGCAGATACGCAGTATTTT. It encodes CASIRDTADTQYF.